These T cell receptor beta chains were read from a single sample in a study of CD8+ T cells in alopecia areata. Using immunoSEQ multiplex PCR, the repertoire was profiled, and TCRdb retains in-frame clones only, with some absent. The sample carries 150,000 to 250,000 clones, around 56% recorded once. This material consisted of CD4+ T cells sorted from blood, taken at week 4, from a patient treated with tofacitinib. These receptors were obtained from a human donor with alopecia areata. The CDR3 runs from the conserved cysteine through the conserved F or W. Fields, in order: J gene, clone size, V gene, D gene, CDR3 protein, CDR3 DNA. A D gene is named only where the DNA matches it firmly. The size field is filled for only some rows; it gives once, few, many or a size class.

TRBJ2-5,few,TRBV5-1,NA,CARERELQETQYF,TGCGCCAGGGAACGCGAGTTGCAAGAGACCCAGTACTTC
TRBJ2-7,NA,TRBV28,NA,CASSSPEREQYF,TGTGCCAGCAGTTCACCTGAGCGAGAGCAGTACTTC
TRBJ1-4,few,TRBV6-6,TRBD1,CAITDAGTGDEKLFF,TGTGCCATCACAGACGCCGGGACAGGTGACGAAAAACTGTTTTTT
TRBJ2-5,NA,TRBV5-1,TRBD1,CASSLEGAYVETQYF,TGCGCCAGCAGCTTGGAGGGGGCTTACGTAGAGACCCAGTACTTC
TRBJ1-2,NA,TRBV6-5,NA,CASSSSRGVGYGYTF,TGTGCCAGCAGTTCGTCTCGGGGCGTCGGCTATGGCTACACCTTC
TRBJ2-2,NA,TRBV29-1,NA,CSAGPRNTGELFF,TGCAGCGCAGGACCCAGGAACACCGGGGAGCTGTTTTTT
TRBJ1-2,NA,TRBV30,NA,CALADGLVYGYTF,TGTGCCTTGGCTGACGGTTTGGTCTATGGCTACACCTTC
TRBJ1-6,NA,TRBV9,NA,CASSAGDYNSPLHF,TGTGCCAGCAGCGCGGGAGACTATAATTCACCCCTCCACTTT
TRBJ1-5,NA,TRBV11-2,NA,CASSLDRFSNQPQHF,TGTGCCAGCAGTCTCGACAGATTTAGCAATCAGCCCCAGCATTTT
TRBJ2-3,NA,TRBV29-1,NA,CSVEDLGVTQYF,TGCAGCGTTGAAGATTTGGGGGTTACGCAGTATTTT
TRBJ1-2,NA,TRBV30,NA,CAWSPHPYGYTF,TGTGCCTGGAGTCCTCACCCATATGGCTACACCTTC
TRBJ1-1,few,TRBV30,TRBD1,CAWSVGTVEAFF,TGTGCCTGGAGCGTGGGGACAGTTGAAGCTTTCTTT
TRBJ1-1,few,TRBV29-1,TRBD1,CSVERTGTEAFF,TGCAGCGTTGAGAGGACAGGCACTGAAGCTTTCTTT
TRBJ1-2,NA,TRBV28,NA,CASSLSFYGYTF,TGTGCCAGCAGTTTATCGTTCTATGGCTACACCTTC
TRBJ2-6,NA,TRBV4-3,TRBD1,CASSQGWRDREKPPGANVLTF,TGCGCCAGCAGCCAAGGGTGGCGGGACAGGGAAAAACCTCCTGGGGCCAACGTCCTGACTTTC
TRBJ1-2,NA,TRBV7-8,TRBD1,CASSLAAGTGNGYTF,TGTGCCAGCAGCTTAGCGGCCGGGACAGGGAATGGCTACACCTTC
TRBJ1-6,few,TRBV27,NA,CASSLMPGMSNSPLHF,TGTGCCAGCAGTTTAATGCCCGGGATGAGTAATTCACCCCTCCACTTT
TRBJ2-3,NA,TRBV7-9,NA,CASSLAVTDTQYF,TGTGCCAGCAGCTTAGCAGTCACAGATACGCAGTATTTT
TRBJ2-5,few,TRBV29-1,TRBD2,CSVIAGGHQETQYF,TGCAGCGTCATAGCGGGGGGGCACCAAGAGACCCAGTACTTC
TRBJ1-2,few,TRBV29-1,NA,CSVRTETNYGYTF,TGCAGCGTCCGGACGGAAACTAACTATGGCTACACCTTC
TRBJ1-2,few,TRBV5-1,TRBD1,CASGTASDVGYTF,TGCGCCAGCGGGACAGCGTCGGATGTTGGCTACACCTTC
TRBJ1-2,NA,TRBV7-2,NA,CASSPFSSGFGYTF,TGTGCCAGCAGCCCCTTTAGCAGTGGTTTTGGCTACACCTTC
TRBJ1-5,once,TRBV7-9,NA,CASSPIGPYQPQHF,TGTGCCAGCAGCCCAATTGGGCCATATCAGCCCCAGCATTTT
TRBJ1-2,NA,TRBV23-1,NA,CASSHLLLRTGYTF,TGCGCCAGCAGTCACCTACTCCTACGGACGGGCTACACCTTC
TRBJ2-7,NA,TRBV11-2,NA,CASSDRVQYF,TGTGCCAGCAGCGACCGAGTGCAGTACTTC
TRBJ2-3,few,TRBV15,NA,CATSLLGGAVSDTQYF,TGTGCCACCAGCCTGCTTGGCGGGGCAGTGTCGGATACGCAGTATTTT
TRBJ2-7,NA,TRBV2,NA,CASSEARGYYEQYF,TGTGCCAGCAGTGAAGCCCGGGGGTACTACGAGCAGTACTTC
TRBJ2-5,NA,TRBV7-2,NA,CASSFSTGQYF,TGTGCCAGCAGCTTCTCTACTGGCCAGTACTTC
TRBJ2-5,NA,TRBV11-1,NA,CASSLTTPAQETQYF,TGTGCCAGCAGCTTAACGACCCCGGCCCAAGAGACCCAGTACTTC
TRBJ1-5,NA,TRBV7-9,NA,CASSKLQGGNQPQHF,TGTGCCAGCAGCAAACTACAGGGAGGCAATCAGCCCCAGCATTTT
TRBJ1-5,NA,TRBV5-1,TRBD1,CASSLVTGGRQPQHF,TGCGCCAGCAGCTTGGTTACAGGGGGCCGTCAGCCCCAGCATTTT
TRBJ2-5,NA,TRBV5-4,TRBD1,CASSSGQQRETQYF,TGTGCCAGCAGCTCGGGACAGCAGCGGGAGACCCAGTACTTC
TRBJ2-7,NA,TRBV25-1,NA,CASSEGGGFGNEQYF,TGTGCCAGCAGTGAAGGAGGGGGTTTTGGGAACGAGCAGTACTTC
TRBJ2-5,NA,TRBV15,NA,CATSREPLAPQYF,TGTGCCACCAGCAGAGAGCCTCTAGCACCCCAGTACTTC
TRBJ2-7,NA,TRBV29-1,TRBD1,CSVAGQGYEQYF,TGCAGCGTAGCGGGACAGGGCTACGAGCAGTACTTC
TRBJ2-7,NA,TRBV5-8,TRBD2,CASSLERGRTYEQYF,TGTGCCAGCAGCTTGGAGCGGGGCCGAACCTACGAGCAGTACTTC
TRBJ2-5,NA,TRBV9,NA,CASSVEVGVETQYF,TGTGCCAGCAGCGTAGAGGTCGGGGTGGAGACCCAGTACTTC
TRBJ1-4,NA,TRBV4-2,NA,CASSQDKSGLDVGKLFF,TGTGCCAGCAGCCAAGATAAATCTGGCTTAGATGTCGGAAAACTGTTTTTT
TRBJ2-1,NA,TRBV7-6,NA,CASSRVDAINEQFF,TGTGCCAGCAGCCGCGTGGACGCCATAAATGAGCAGTTCTTC
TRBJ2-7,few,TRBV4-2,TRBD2,CASSQVVAGGPEQQYF,TGTGCCAGCAGCCAAGTTGTAGCGGGGGGGCCTGAACAGCAGTACTTC
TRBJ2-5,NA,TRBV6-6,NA,CASSPGDLTTQYF,TGTGCCAGCAGTCCGGGGGACCTTACTACCCAGTACTTC
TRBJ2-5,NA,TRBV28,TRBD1,CASSARQGMEETQYF,TGTGCCAGCAGTGCCCGACAGGGGATGGAAGAGACCCAGTACTTC
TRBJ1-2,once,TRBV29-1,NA,CSVERVEANYGYTF,TGCAGCGTTGAAAGAGTGGAAGCGAACTATGGCTACACCTTC
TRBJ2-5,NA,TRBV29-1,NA,CSAVYLRGRETQYF,TGCAGCGCTGTCTATCTTAGGGGCAGGGAGACCCAGTACTTC
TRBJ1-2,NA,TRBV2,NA,CASSEARTGHGVRYGYTF,TGTGCCAGCAGTGAAGCGCGAACAGGACATGGGGTGCGCTATGGCTACACCTTC
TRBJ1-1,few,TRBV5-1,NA,CASSLPGMNTEAFF,TGCGCCAGCAGCTTGCCAGGAATGAACACTGAAGCTTTCTTT
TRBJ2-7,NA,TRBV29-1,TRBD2,CAGTSGAYEQYF,TGCGCAGGGACTAGCGGCGCCTACGAGCAGTACTTC
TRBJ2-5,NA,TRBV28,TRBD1,CASSHTSRTGGRAQYF,TGTGCCAGCAGTCACACAAGCCGGACAGGGGGGAGGGCCCAGTACTTC
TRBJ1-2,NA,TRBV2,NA,CASSEAREVYGYTF,TGTGCCAGCAGTGAAGCGCGAGAGGTCTATGGCTACACCTTC
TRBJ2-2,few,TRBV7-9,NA,CASSSSPANTGELFF,TGTGCCAGCAGCTCCTCGCCAGCCAACACCGGGGAGCTGTTTTTT
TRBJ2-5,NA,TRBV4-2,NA,CASSQDTVETQYF,TGTGCCAGCAGCCAAGATACTGTAGAGACCCAGTACTTC
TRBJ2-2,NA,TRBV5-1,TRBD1,CASSFRDRVAGELFF,TGCGCCAGCAGCTTCCGGGACAGGGTGGCCGGGGAGCTGTTTTTT